The clone carrying this T cell receptor (beta chain) has at least ten counts. No antigen is known for it. The lymph nodes were axillary draining lymph nodes from breast cancer patients. This entry belongs to a study of breast tumors, draining lymph nodes, adjacent tissues. Study-level points and caveats: Compared with lymph nodes, tumors were less diverse; compared with nontumor tissue, more. The data were judged consistent with most tumor T cells coming from lymph node and expanding in tumor.

Trimming pared 1 base from V and 0 bases from J, leaving 8 bases between. The length of the CDR3 is 15 residues. The germline gives CDR1 SGHRS, CDR2 YFSETQ. MiXCR, applied by TCRdb to the multiplex PCR reads, yields one record per CDR3 protein. The sample has some 230,000 distinct CDR3 sequences, less than 35% seen once. This sequence was found in a female donor with breast cancer. Some clones in this sample may be carry-over from other donors' samples. The chain recombines TRBV5-1 with TRBJ1-5; D might be TRBD1 (5 bases). The sequenced material came from axillary lymph node tissue. The CDR3 nucleotides read TGCGCCAGCAGCTTGTCAGGGTCTAGCAATCAGCCCCAGCATTTT. Protein: CASSLSGSSNQPQHF.